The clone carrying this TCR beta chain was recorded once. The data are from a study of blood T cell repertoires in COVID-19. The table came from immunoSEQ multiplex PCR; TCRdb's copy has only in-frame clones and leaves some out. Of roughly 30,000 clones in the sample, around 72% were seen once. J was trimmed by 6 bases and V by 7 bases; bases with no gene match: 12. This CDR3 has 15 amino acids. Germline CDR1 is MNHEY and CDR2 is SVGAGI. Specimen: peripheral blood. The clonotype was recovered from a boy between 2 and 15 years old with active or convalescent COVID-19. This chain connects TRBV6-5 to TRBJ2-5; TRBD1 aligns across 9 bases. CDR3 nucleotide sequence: TGTGCCAGCACCAGGGGGGACAGGGTAGGAAAGACCCAGTACTTC. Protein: CASTRGDRVGKTQYF.